This section outlines one T cell receptor (beta chain) sequence together with its context. The sample originates from a study of blood T cell repertoires in COVID-19. On the study more broadly: Some COVID-19 samples were acute and others convalescent; all came from the United States, Italy and Spain. T cells, B-cell-depleted T cells, or PBMCs provided the cDNA or gDNA that served as material.

Per the authors' pipeline: Nucleated cell number was recorded as an estimate derived from reference gene primer amplification. Using immunoSEQ multiplex PCR, the repertoire was profiled, and TCRdb retains in-frame clones only, with some absent. That table supplies the V and J calls and clone size; D and trimming were determined from the DNA. The sample holds 300,000 to 400,000 clones, around 87% seen once. The V gene lost 3 bases and the J gene lost 9 bases, with 13 bases spanning the gap. CDR3 length: 13 amino acids. Germline V gene data show CDR1 as MNHEY and CDR2 as SMNVEV (reference sequence). Material for sequencing was peripheral blood. The TCR comes from a woman aged 45-65 years who had recovered from COVID-19. The chain is built from TRBV27 and TRBJ2-3; D call uncertain. The CDR3 DNA follows: TGTGCCAGCAGTTTTGGTAGCTTATACACGCAGTATTTT. It specifies CASSFGSLYTQYF.